These T cell receptor beta chains were read from a single sample in a study of blood T cell repertoires in COVID-19. The data were produced by immunoSEQ multiplex PCR, yet TCRdb's version contains in-frame clones alone and is incomplete. The profile shows about 200,000 clones, roughly 88% of them singletons. The sequenced sample was peripheral blood. Receptors were obtained from a man between 50 and 59 years old with COVID-19, enrolled during active disease. Both conserved end residues are part of each CDR3. Fields, in order: V gene, J gene, D gene, clone size, CDR3 protein, CDR3 DNA. D genes are given only for firm matches. Where a row states a size, it is once, few, many or the class of an expanded clone; other rows omit it.

v_call: TRBV7-2
j_call: TRBJ2-3
d_call: TRBD2
clone_size: NA
cdr3_aa: CASSPGLAVTDTQYF
cdr3_nt: TGTGCCAGCAGCCCGGGACTAGCGGTCACAGATACGCAGTATTTT

v_call: TRBV19
j_call: TRBJ2-7
d_call: NA
clone_size: NA
cdr3_aa: CASSTGINYEQYF
cdr3_nt: TGTGCCAGTAGCACCGGGATCAACTACGAGCAGTACTTC

v_call: TRBV27
j_call: TRBJ2-1
d_call: TRBD1
clone_size: NA
cdr3_aa: CASSLGIPGQGRRNEQFF
cdr3_nt: TGTGCCAGCAGTTTAGGGATACCGGGACAGGGAAGGCGCAATGAGCAGTTCTTC

v_call: TRBV28
j_call: TRBJ1-1
d_call: NA
clone_size: NA
cdr3_aa: CASLRGTEAFF
cdr3_nt: TGTGCCAGCTTAAGGGGGACTGAAGCTTTCTTT

v_call: TRBV9
j_call: TRBJ2-1
d_call: NA
clone_size: NA
cdr3_aa: CASGRGYNEQFF
cdr3_nt: TGTGCCAGCGGGCGGGGATACAATGAGCAGTTCTTC

v_call: TRBV5-6
j_call: TRBJ2-3
d_call: TRBD1
clone_size: NA
cdr3_aa: CASSREGQGNTDTQYF
cdr3_nt: TGTGCCAGCAGCCGAGAGGGACAGGGCAACACAGATACGCAGTATTTT

v_call: TRBV6-5
j_call: TRBJ2-7
d_call: TRBD1
clone_size: many
cdr3_aa: CASAPGQGSEQYF
cdr3_nt: TGTGCCAGTGCCCCCGGACAGGGCTCCGAGCAGTACTTC

v_call: TRBV15
j_call: TRBJ2-2
d_call: TRBD1
clone_size: NA
cdr3_aa: CATSRPSGAGGFSGELFF
cdr3_nt: TGTGCCACCAGCAGACCCTCCGGGGCAGGGGGCTTTTCCGGGGAGCTGTTTTTT

v_call: TRBV19
j_call: TRBJ2-1
d_call: TRBD2
clone_size: NA
cdr3_aa: CASSIRTSGRAYNEQFF
cdr3_nt: TGTGCCAGTAGTATCAGGACTAGCGGGAGGGCCTACAATGAGCAGTTCTTC

v_call: TRBV7-6
j_call: TRBJ2-3
d_call: NA
clone_size: NA
cdr3_aa: CASSPQTSTDTQYF
cdr3_nt: TGTGCCAGCAGCCCACAGACGAGCACAGATACGCAGTATTTT

v_call: TRBV11-3
j_call: TRBJ2-5
d_call: TRBD2
clone_size: NA
cdr3_aa: CASSLGERGDQETQYF
cdr3_nt: TGTGCCAGCAGCTTAGGAGAGCGGGGGGATCAAGAGACCCAGTACTTC

v_call: TRBV6-5
j_call: TRBJ1-5
d_call: NA
clone_size: NA
cdr3_aa: CASSAGLGNQPQHF
cdr3_nt: TGTGCCAGCAGCGCCGGGTTAGGCAATCAGCCCCAGCATTTT

v_call: TRBV1
j_call: TRBJ1-1
d_call: NA
clone_size: few
cdr3_aa: CTSRPLGQGKAFF
cdr3_nt: TGCACCAGCAGGCCACTGGGGCAGGGAAAAGCTTTCTTT

v_call: TRBV12-3/TRBV12-4
j_call: TRBJ2-2
d_call: NA
clone_size: NA
cdr3_aa: CASSSTGGELFF
cdr3_nt: TGTGCCAGCAGTAGCACAGGGGGGGAGCTGTTTTTT

v_call: TRBV4-1
j_call: TRBJ2-1
d_call: NA
clone_size: NA
cdr3_aa: CASSLGVADYNEQFF
cdr3_nt: TGCGCCAGCAGCCTCGGGGTAGCGGACTACAATGAGCAGTTCTTC

v_call: TRBV10-3
j_call: TRBJ1-2
d_call: TRBD1
clone_size: few
cdr3_aa: CATGDRINYGYTF
cdr3_nt: TGTGCCACTGGGGACAGAATTAACTATGGCTACACCTTC

v_call: TRBV24-1
j_call: TRBJ1-5
d_call: TRBD1
clone_size: NA
cdr3_aa: CATSDPGQGGQPQHF
cdr3_nt: TGTGCCACCAGTGATCCCGGACAGGGAGGCCAGCCCCAGCATTTT

v_call: TRBV10-3
j_call: TRBJ1-6
d_call: NA
clone_size: NA
cdr3_aa: CAISRGDSPLHF
cdr3_nt: TGTGCCATCAGTAGGGGTGACTCACCCCTCCACTTT

v_call: TRBV19
j_call: TRBJ2-7
d_call: TRBD1
clone_size: few
cdr3_aa: CASSIADRDNYEQYF
cdr3_nt: TGTGCCAGTAGTATAGCCGACAGGGACAACTACGAGCAGTACTTC

v_call: TRBV2
j_call: TRBJ2-5
d_call: NA
clone_size: NA
cdr3_aa: CASSEMDSQQTQYF
cdr3_nt: TGTGCCAGCAGTGAGATGGACTCTCAACAGACCCAGTACTTC

v_call: TRBV6-5
j_call: TRBJ1-1
d_call: TRBD1
clone_size: few
cdr3_aa: CASSSRTGDTEAFF
cdr3_nt: TGTGCCAGCAGTTCCCGGACAGGGGACACTGAAGCTTTCTTT

v_call: TRBV7-2
j_call: TRBJ2-7
d_call: TRBD2
clone_size: NA
cdr3_aa: CASSQILGGTRIYEQYF
cdr3_nt: TGTGCCAGCAGCCAGATCCTCGGCGGGACTAGGATCTACGAGCAGTACTTC

v_call: TRBV5-1
j_call: TRBJ2-7
d_call: NA
clone_size: NA
cdr3_aa: CASSLEGWGRVPLSYEQYF
cdr3_nt: TGCGCCAGCAGCTTGGAGGGTTGGGGGCGCGTTCCTCTCTCCTACGAGCAGTACTTC

v_call: TRBV4-2
j_call: TRBJ1-5
d_call: TRBD1
clone_size: few
cdr3_aa: CASSQDGGRGFGQPQHF
cdr3_nt: TGTGCCAGCAGCCAAGATGGTGGCAGGGGGTTTGGTCAGCCCCAGCATTTT

v_call: TRBV2
j_call: TRBJ1-6
d_call: TRBD1
clone_size: once
cdr3_aa: CASRGVRGQNSPLHF
cdr3_nt: TGTGCCAGCAGGGGGGTCAGGGGGCAAAATTCACCCCTCCACTTT

v_call: TRBV7-8
j_call: TRBJ2-7
d_call: NA
clone_size: NA
cdr3_aa: CASSLSVRSYEQYF
cdr3_nt: TGTGCCAGCAGCTTATCCGTCCGCTCCTACGAGCAGTACTTC

v_call: TRBV7-3
j_call: TRBJ2-1
d_call: NA
clone_size: NA
cdr3_aa: CASSPTGLENEQFF
cdr3_nt: TGTGCCAGCAGCCCAACGGGACTCGAAAATGAGCAGTTCTTC

v_call: TRBV5-4
j_call: TRBJ2-1
d_call: NA
clone_size: NA
cdr3_aa: CASSLVLGARNEQFF
cdr3_nt: TGTGCCAGCAGCTTGGTGCTGGGGGCGCGGAATGAGCAGTTCTTC

v_call: TRBV6-5
j_call: TRBJ2-7
d_call: TRBD1
clone_size: NA
cdr3_aa: CASRGQATYEQYF
cdr3_nt: TGTGCCAGCAGGGGACAGGCCACCTACGAGCAGTACTTC

v_call: TRBV2
j_call: TRBJ2-3
d_call: TRBD2
clone_size: NA
cdr3_aa: CASSARGLAGEDTQYF
cdr3_nt: TGTGCCAGCAGTGCCCGGGGACTAGCGGGGGAGGATACGCAGTATTTT

v_call: TRBV30
j_call: TRBJ1-1
d_call: NA
clone_size: NA
cdr3_aa: CAWKAGFDTEAFF
cdr3_nt: TGTGCCTGGAAAGCAGGGTTCGACACTGAAGCTTTCTTT

v_call: TRBV18
j_call: TRBJ2-5
d_call: TRBD2
clone_size: NA
cdr3_aa: CASSPLPSGGPNQETQYF
cdr3_nt: TGTGCCAGCTCACCACTGCCTAGCGGGGGCCCAAACCAAGAGACCCAGTACTTC

v_call: TRBV19
j_call: TRBJ2-1
d_call: TRBD2
clone_size: NA
cdr3_aa: CASSSSPREREAAYNEQFF
cdr3_nt: TGTGCCAGTAGTTCTTCCCCGAGGGAGCGGGAGGCCGCCTACAATGAGCAGTTCTTC

v_call: TRBV5-1
j_call: TRBJ2-5
d_call: TRBD2
clone_size: NA
cdr3_aa: CASSLGLTGLAGVETQYF
cdr3_nt: TGCGCCAGCAGCTTGGGCTTGACCGGACTAGCGGGAGTTGAGACCCAGTACTTC

v_call: TRBV28
j_call: TRBJ2-1
d_call: NA
clone_size: once
cdr3_aa: CASRSVYEQFF
cdr3_nt: TGTGCCAGCAGGTCCGTCTATGAGCAGTTCTTC

v_call: TRBV4-3
j_call: TRBJ2-3
d_call: NA
clone_size: NA
cdr3_aa: CASSPGVGTDTQYF
cdr3_nt: TGCGCCAGCAGCCCCGGGGTTGGCACAGATACGCAGTATTTT

v_call: TRBV10-1
j_call: TRBJ2-1
d_call: TRBD1
clone_size: NA
cdr3_aa: CASSPRTGGIFPEQFF
cdr3_nt: TGCGCCAGCAGTCCGCGGACAGGGGGCATCTTTCCTGAGCAGTTCTTC

v_call: TRBV3-1/TRBV3-2
j_call: TRBJ2-1
d_call: NA
clone_size: NA
cdr3_aa: CASSQDRNEQFF
cdr3_nt: TGTGCCAGCAGCCAAGACAGGAATGAGCAGTTCTTC

v_call: TRBV19
j_call: TRBJ1-1
d_call: NA
clone_size: once
cdr3_aa: CASSITGPQRNTEAFF
cdr3_nt: TGTGCCAGTAGTATTACAGGGCCTCAACGGAACACTGAAGCTTTCTTT

v_call: TRBV2
j_call: TRBJ1-5
d_call: TRBD1
clone_size: NA
cdr3_aa: CASRPAGTGRNQPQHF
cdr3_nt: TGTGCCAGCAGACCCGCCGGGACAGGGCGTAATCAGCCCCAGCATTTT

v_call: TRBV7-8
j_call: TRBJ1-2
d_call: NA
clone_size: NA
cdr3_aa: CASSSLRDIRDGYTF
cdr3_nt: TGTGCCAGCAGCTCACTCCGGGACATACGGGATGGCTACACCTTC

v_call: TRBV9
j_call: TRBJ2-1
d_call: TRBD1
clone_size: NA
cdr3_aa: CASGTGVSGEQFF
cdr3_nt: TGTGCCAGCGGGACAGGGGTTTCGGGTGAGCAGTTCTTC

v_call: TRBV7-9
j_call: TRBJ2-3
d_call: TRBD2
clone_size: NA
cdr3_aa: CASSSPEGGGSDTQYF
cdr3_nt: TGTGCCAGCAGCTCCCCAGAGGGCGGGGGATCAGATACGCAGTATTTT

v_call: TRBV27
j_call: TRBJ2-7
d_call: NA
clone_size: NA
cdr3_aa: CASSLSQVGVRAEQYF
cdr3_nt: TGTGCCAGCAGTTTATCGCAGGTCGGGGTACGTGCCGAGCAGTACTTC

v_call: TRBV5-5
j_call: TRBJ2-5
d_call: NA
clone_size: NA
cdr3_aa: CASSPGTPQETQYF
cdr3_nt: TGTGCCAGCAGCCCCGGGACACCACAAGAGACCCAGTACTTC

v_call: TRBV5-1
j_call: TRBJ1-1
d_call: TRBD1
clone_size: NA
cdr3_aa: CASSLTPLGGLDTEAFF
cdr3_nt: TGCGCCAGCAGCTTGACCCCGTTAGGGGGCTTGGACACTGAAGCTTTCTTT

v_call: TRBV7-2
j_call: TRBJ2-2
d_call: TRBD2
clone_size: NA
cdr3_aa: CASSASGANTGELFF
cdr3_nt: TGTGCCAGCAGCGCTAGCGGGGCGAACACCGGGGAGCTGTTTTTT

v_call: TRBV6-1
j_call: TRBJ2-1
d_call: NA
clone_size: once
cdr3_aa: CASSDLDRWGDEQFF
cdr3_nt: TGTGCCAGCAGTGACCTCGACCGATGGGGCGATGAGCAGTTCTTC

v_call: TRBV18
j_call: TRBJ1-2
d_call: TRBD1
clone_size: NA
cdr3_aa: CASSPADRGIYGYTF
cdr3_nt: TGTGCCAGCTCACCGGCGGACAGGGGAATTTATGGCTACACCTTC

v_call: TRBV2
j_call: TRBJ1-2
d_call: NA
clone_size: NA
cdr3_aa: CASSLAGYGYTF
cdr3_nt: TGTGCCAGCAGCTTGGCTGGCTATGGCTACACCTTC

v_call: TRBV19
j_call: TRBJ1-4
d_call: NA
clone_size: NA
cdr3_aa: CASSTFEGGTTNEKLFF
cdr3_nt: TGTGCCAGTAGTACCTTTGAGGGCGGAACAACTAATGAAAAACTGTTTTTT

v_call: TRBV6-6
j_call: TRBJ2-5
d_call: NA
clone_size: NA
cdr3_aa: CASRPSVQETQYF
cdr3_nt: TGTGCCAGCAGACCCTCGGTCCAAGAGACCCAGTACTTC

v_call: TRBV18
j_call: TRBJ1-2
d_call: NA
clone_size: NA
cdr3_aa: CASSPRQENYGYTF
cdr3_nt: TGTGCCAGCTCACCAAGACAGGAAAACTATGGCTACACCTTC

v_call: TRBV7-3
j_call: TRBJ2-6
d_call: NA
clone_size: NA
cdr3_aa: CASSPNSYRPTGKSGANVLTF
cdr3_nt: TGTGCCAGCAGCCCCAATTCCTACAGACCGACAGGAAAATCTGGGGCCAACGTCCTGACTTTC

v_call: TRBV27
j_call: TRBJ2-3
d_call: NA
clone_size: few
cdr3_aa: CASSPRGRNSHPDTQYF
cdr3_nt: TGTGCCAGCAGCCCTAGAGGGAGGAATTCCCATCCGGATACGCAGTATTTT